Described below is a single T cell receptor (beta chain) sequence and its context. Deletions cut 4 bases from V and 0 bases from J, with 12 bases between. The CDR3 runs 16 residues. CDR1 and CDR2 from the germline V gene are KGHDR and SFDVKD. The data originate from a study of blood T cell repertoires in COVID-19. Study details: The cDNA or gDNA used as material had been derived from T cells, B-cell-depleted T cells, or PBMCs.

Per the original data handling: The authors estimated nucleated cell counts from reference gene primer amplification. TCRdb keeps only in-frame clones here, not all; method: immunoSEQ multiplex PCR. The V and J calls and clone size were taken over from that table, and D and trimming were inferred from the DNA. This sample carries 45,000 to 60,000 clones, around 84% of them seen once, and the ten largest clones take about 11%. This receptor was taken from a man in his 70s with active COVID-19. This sequence joins TRBV24-1 and TRBJ2-1; D not resolved. Sequenced sample: peripheral blood. CDR3 nucleotide sequence: TGTGCCACCAGTGACGTACTTACGAGCTCCTACAATGAGCAGTTCTTC. Translation gives CATSDVLTSSYNEQFF.